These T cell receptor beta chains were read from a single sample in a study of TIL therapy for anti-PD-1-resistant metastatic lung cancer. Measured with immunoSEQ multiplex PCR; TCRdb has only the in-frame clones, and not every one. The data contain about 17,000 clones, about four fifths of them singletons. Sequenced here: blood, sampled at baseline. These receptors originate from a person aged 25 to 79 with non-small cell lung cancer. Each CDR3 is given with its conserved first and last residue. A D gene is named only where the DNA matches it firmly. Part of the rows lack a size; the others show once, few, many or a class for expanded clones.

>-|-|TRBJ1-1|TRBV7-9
CASSQEGNTEAFF
TGTGCCAGCAGCCAAGAGGGGAACACTGAAGCTTTCTTT
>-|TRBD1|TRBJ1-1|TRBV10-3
CAISESGQGGITEAFF
TGTGCCATCAGTGAGTCGGGACAGGGTGGTATAACTGAAGCTTTCTTT
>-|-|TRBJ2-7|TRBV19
CASSTQGGSYEQYF
TGTGCCAGTAGTACACAAGGGGGATCCTACGAGCAGTACTTC
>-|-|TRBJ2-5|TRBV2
CASTRSEETQYF
TGTGCCAGCACCCGGTCCGAAGAGACCCAGTACTTC
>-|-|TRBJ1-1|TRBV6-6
CASSSVSGTEAFF
TGTGCCAGCAGTTCCGTCTCAGGGACTGAAGCTTTCTTT
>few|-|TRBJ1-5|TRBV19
CATDTRDSNQPQHF
TGTGCCACCGATACAAGGGATAGCAATCAGCCCCAGCATTTT
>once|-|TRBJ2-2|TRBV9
CASSSGQLANTGELFF
TGTGCCAGCAGCTCCGGACAGCTCGCGAACACCGGGGAGCTGTTTTTT
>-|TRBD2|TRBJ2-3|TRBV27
CASSLLREGDTDTQYF
TGTGCCAGCAGTTTATTGCGGGAGGGCGACACAGATACGCAGTATTTT
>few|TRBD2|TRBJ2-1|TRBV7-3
CASSLIAGGQNEQFF
TGTGCCAGCAGCTTAATAGCGGGAGGCCAGAATGAGCAGTTCTTC
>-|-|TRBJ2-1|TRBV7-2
CASSLSSSRKNPYNEQFF
TGTGCCAGCAGCTTATCCTCTAGCAGGAAAAACCCCTACAATGAGCAGTTCTTC
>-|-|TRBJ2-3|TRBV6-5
CASSYSVDPTDTQYF
TGTGCCAGCAGTTACTCGGTGGATCCGACAGATACGCAGTATTTT
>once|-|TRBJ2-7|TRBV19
CASSMSRALGEQYF
TGTGCCAGTAGTATGTCGAGGGCCCTCGGCGAGCAGTACTTC
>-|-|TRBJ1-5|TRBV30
CALNGASGQPQHF
TGTGCCCTCAATGGGGCATCGGGTCAGCCCCAGCATTTT
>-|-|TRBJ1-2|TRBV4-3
CASSQDKGVDGYTF
TGCGCCAGCAGCCAAGATAAGGGAGTCGATGGCTACACCTTC
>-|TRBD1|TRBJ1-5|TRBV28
CASSSGTGGSQPQHF
TGTGCCAGCAGTTCTGGGACAGGGGGCTCTCAGCCCCAGCATTTT
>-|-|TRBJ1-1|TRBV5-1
CASSLDINTEAFF
TGCGCCAGCAGCTTGGACATAAACACTGAAGCTTTCTTT
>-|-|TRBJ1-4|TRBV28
CASIDSATNEKLFF
TGTGCCAGCATTGACAGCGCAACTAATGAAAAACTGTTTTTT
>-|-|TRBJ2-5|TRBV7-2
CASSFDGGAQETQYF
TGTGCCAGCAGCTTCGATGGCGGGGCCCAAGAGACCCAGTACTTC
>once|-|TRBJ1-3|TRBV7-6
CASSPPGTRASGNTIYF
TGTGCCAGCAGCCCCCCCGGAACGAGGGCCTCTGGAAACACCATATATTTT
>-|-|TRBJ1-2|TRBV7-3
CASSLNEGNVNGYTF
TGTGCCAGCAGCTTAAATGAGGGTAACGTTAACGGCTACACCTTC
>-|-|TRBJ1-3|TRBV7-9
CASSLGQLTASGNTIYF
TGTGCCAGCAGCTTAGGACAACTGACAGCCTCTGGAAACACCATATATTTT
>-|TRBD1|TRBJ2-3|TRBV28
CASSSPRDRVSDTQYF
TGTGCCAGCAGTTCACCACGGGACAGGGTGTCAGATACGCAGTATTTT
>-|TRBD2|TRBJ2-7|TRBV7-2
CASSVAGRALGEQYF
TGTGCCAGCAGCGTAGCAGGGAGGGCCTTGGGCGAGCAGTACTTC
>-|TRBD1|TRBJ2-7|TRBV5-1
CASSLTQGPYEQYF
TGCGCCAGCAGCTTGACACAGGGGCCCTACGAGCAGTACTTC
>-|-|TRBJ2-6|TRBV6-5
CASGLKANVLTF
TGTGCCAGCGGCCTAAAGGCCAACGTCCTGACTTTC
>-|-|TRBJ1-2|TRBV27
CASSFSGNNYGYTF
TGTGCCAGCAGTTTTTCGGGGAATAACTATGGCTACACCTTC
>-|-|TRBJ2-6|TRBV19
CASSIRGRSSGANVLTF
TGTGCCAGTAGTATCAGGGGACGAAGCTCTGGGGCCAACGTCCTGACTTTC
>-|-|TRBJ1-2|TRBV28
CASSLSVGYKGYTF
TGTGCCAGCAGTTTATCGGTGGGGTATAAAGGCTACACCTTC
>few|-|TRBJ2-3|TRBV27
CASSPGPGTDTQYF
TGTGCCAGCAGTCCGGGGCCCGGCACAGATACGCAGTATTTT
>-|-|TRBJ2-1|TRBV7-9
CASSLAGVSYNEQFF
TGTGCCAGCAGCTTAGCGGGGGTCTCCTACAATGAGCAGTTCTTC
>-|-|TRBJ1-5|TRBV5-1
CASSLGDSMDNQPQHF
TGCGCCAGCAGCTTGGGGGATTCCATGGACAATCAGCCCCAGCATTTT
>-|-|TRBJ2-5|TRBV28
CASSAQGSTETQYF
TGTGCCAGCAGCGCGCAGGGAAGTACGGAGACCCAGTACTTC
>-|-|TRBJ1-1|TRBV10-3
CAIFVNTEAFF
TGTGCCATTTTTGTGAACACTGAAGCTTTCTTT
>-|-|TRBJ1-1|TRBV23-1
CASSHSGSEAFF
TGCGCCAGCAGTCATAGTGGTTCTGAAGCTTTCTTT
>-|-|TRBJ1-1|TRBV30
CAWSVGGIRTEAFF
TGTGCCTGGAGTGTAGGGGGAATTCGCACTGAAGCTTTCTTT
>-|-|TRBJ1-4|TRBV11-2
CASSLDTERKLFF
TGTGCCAGCAGCTTAGATACGGAAAGAAAACTGTTTTTT
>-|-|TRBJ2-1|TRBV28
CASSDTSRISYNEQFF
TGTGCCAGCAGTGACACCTCCAGGATCTCCTACAATGAGCAGTTCTTC
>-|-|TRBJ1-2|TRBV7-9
CASTTDRGPTNYGYTF
TGTGCCAGCACCACGGACAGAGGCCCTACTAACTATGGCTACACCTTC
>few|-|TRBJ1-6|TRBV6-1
CASSDPYNSPLHF
TGTGCCAGCAGTGACCCATATAATTCACCCCTCCACTTT
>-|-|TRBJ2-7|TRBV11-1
CASSLAFSNYEQYF
TGTGCCAGCAGCTTAGCATTCAGCAACTACGAGCAGTACTTC